This T cell receptor beta chain was observed in a study of control samples from healthy donors and cancer patients. Profiled with immunoSEQ multiplex PCR; TCRdb holds only in-frame clones, not every one. The sample carries 46,000 or so clones, 90% to 95% recorded once. Germline V gene data show CDR1 as SGHRS and CDR2 as YFSETQ. The CDR3 is 14 amino acids. V dropped 0 bases and J dropped 5 bases, with 10 bases sitting between them. Sequenced material: PBMCs. The V and J genes are TRBV5-1 and TRBJ2-3, with D perhaps matching TRBD2 (6 bases). The clonotype was recovered from a young man with colorectal cancer. The CDR3 nucleotides are TGCGCCAGCAGCTTGGGCACTAGCCAAGATACGCAGTATTTT. Translating gives CASSLGTSQDTQYF.